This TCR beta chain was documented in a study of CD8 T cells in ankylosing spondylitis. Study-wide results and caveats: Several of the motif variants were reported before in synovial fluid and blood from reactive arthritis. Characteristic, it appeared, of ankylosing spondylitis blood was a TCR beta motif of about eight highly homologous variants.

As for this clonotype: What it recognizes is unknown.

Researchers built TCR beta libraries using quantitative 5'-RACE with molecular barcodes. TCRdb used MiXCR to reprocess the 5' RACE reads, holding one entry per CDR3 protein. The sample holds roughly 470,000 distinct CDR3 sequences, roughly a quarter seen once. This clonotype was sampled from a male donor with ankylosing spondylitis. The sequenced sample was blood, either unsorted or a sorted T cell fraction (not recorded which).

In DNA, the CDR3 is TGTGCCAGCAGTCGATCGGGCAGGGGGGAGTGGGGCAATCAGCCCCAGCATTTT. Protein product: CASSRSGRGEWGNQPQHF. The rearrangement links TRBV6-1 to TRBJ1-5, with 7 bases matching TRBD1. This CDR3 region has 18 residues. The ends lost 5 bases at V and 2 bases at J; junction bases unmatched: 15. Germline-derived CDR1 and CDR2 are MNHNS and SASEGT.